The 30 T cell receptor beta chains given below trace back to one sample, sequenced in a study of shared clonotypes between healthy human individuals. TCRdb keeps only in-frame clones here, not all; method: immunoSEQ multiplex PCR. Among more than 900,000 clones listed, around three quarters were seen once. The sample taken for sequencing was memory CD4+ T cells from PBMCs. The subset is: CD45RA-negative fraction. The receptors shown here come from a man younger than 35 in good health. Some clones in this sample may be carry-over from other donors' samples.

This clone was seen ten or more times. This sample includes further DNA sequences coding for the same CDR3. The chain has TRBV5-4 and TRBJ2-6, with 9 bases that match TRBD1. V lost 4 bases, J lost 4 bases, and 6 bases stayed unmatched. The CDR3 consists of 16 residues. Germline V gene lookup returns CDR1 SGHNT and CDR2 YYREEE (reference sequence). In DNA form, the CDR3 reads TGTGCCAGCAGCACGGGGACAGGGCAAGGGGCCAACGTCCTGACTTTC. It yields the protein CASSTGTGQGANVLTF.

V is TRBV15 and J is TRBJ2-7; TRBD2 matches at 10 bases. With V trimmed by 1 base and J by 2 bases, 2 bases remained unmatched. Germline loops: CDR1 LNHNV, CDR2 YYDKDF (reference sequence). This CDR3 contains 15 residues. CDR3: CATSRVLAGTYEQYF. CDR3 nucleotides: TGTGCCACCAGCAGAGTACTAGCGGGGACCTACGAGCAGTACTTC.

Turning to this clone: The junction and the germline gene differ at one end; a read error may be behind it. J is TRBJ1-4 and V is TRBV7-2; TRBD1 aligns across 8 bases. The CDR3 is 15 amino acids. From germline, CDR1 is SGHTA and CDR2 FQGNSA. The DNA for the CDR3 is TGTGCCAGCAGCCCAAAGACAGGGGCTAATGAAGAACTGTTTTTT. Translated, it gives CASSPKTGANEELFF. The full variable domain, its missing parts supplied by reference TRBV7-2 and TRBJ1-4, is GAGVSQSPSNKVTEKGKDVELRCDPISGHTALYWYRQSLGQGLEFLIYFQGNSAPDKSGLPSDRFSAERTGGSVSTLTIQRTQQEDSAVYLCASSPKTGANEELFFGSGTQLSVL.

This sequence joins TRBV6-5 and TRBJ1-2; tentative D call: TRBD1 (6 bases). This CDR3 is built from 15 residues. V was pared by 7 bases and J by 7 bases, with 22 bases between. The germline CDR1 and CDR2 sequences are MNHEY and SVGAGI. The CDR3 DNA reads as TGTGCCAGCACCGTGGGAAAATGGTCAGGGGTTGGCTACACCTTC. This translates into CASTVGKWSGVGYTF.

The CDR3 sequence: CASSLDQSTEAFF. For the CDR3, the DNA is TGTGCCAGCAGCTTGGACCAGAGCACTGAAGCTTTCTTT. The V and J genes are TRBV5-6 and TRBJ1-1; unclear D gene. The CDR3 has 13 residues. V lost 0 bases and J lost 4, with 7 bases in between. Germline V gene sequence: CDR1 SGHDT, CDR2 YYEEEE.

The chain combines TRBV11-2 with TRBJ1-2; D might be TRBD1 (5 bases). The CDR3 covers 17 residues. V gave up 5 bases and J gave up 8 bases, with 27 bases separating them. Per germline, CDR1 SGHAT and CDR2 FQNNGV. CDR3 coding DNA: TGTGCCAGCAGCGCTTATGTTACATCGGGGGTGTCAGGCGGCTACACCTTC. Residues: CASSAYVTSGVSGGYTF.

The chain is built from TRBV19 and TRBJ2-7, with D tentatively TRBD1 (6 bases). Trimming took off 5 bases at V and 2 bases at J, with 13 bases between the two ends. This CDR3 has 14 amino acids. CDR1 and CDR2 from the germline V gene are LNHDA and SQIVND (reference sequence). CDR3: CASSEQGVPYEQYF. The CDR3 DNA follows: TGTGCCAGTAGTGAACAGGGAGTCCCCTACGAGCAGTACTTC.

The rearrangement links TRBV10-3 to TRBJ1-1; 8 positions match TRBD1. The CDR3 runs 15 residues. Germline V gene sequence: CDR1 ENHRY, CDR2 SYGVKD. V shed 2 bases, J shed 6 bases, and the junction held 8 bases outside the gene matches. CDR3 DNA: TGTGCCATCAGTGAGAACGGACAGGGAGGGGCTGAAGCTTTCTTT. This gives the protein CAISENGQGGAEAFF.

The chain has TRBV28 and TRBJ1-4; 9 bases fit TRBD1. Germline values: CDR1 MDHEN, CDR2 SYDVKM. CDR3 length equals 15 residues. Unmatched junction bases numbered 7, after V lost 1 base and J lost 10 bases. The CDR3 loop is CASSLSGDRVGKLFF. In DNA, the CDR3 is TGTGCCAGCAGTTTATCAGGGGACAGGGTCGGAAAACTGTTTTTT. The full variable domain, rest sourced from reference TRBV28 and TRBJ1-4, is DVKVTQSSRYLVKRTGEKVFLECVQDMDHENMFWYRQDPGLGLRLIYFSYDVKMKEKGDIPEGYSVSREKKERFSLILESASTNQTSMYLCASSLSGDRVGKLFFGSGTQLSVL.

The V and J genes are TRBV30 and TRBJ1-2; possible D gene TRBD1, 6 bases. CDR1 is GTSNPN, CDR2 SVGIG, per germline (reference sequence). CDR3 length: 14 amino acids. V was trimmed by 1 base and J by 2 bases, leaving 11 bases between them. The CDR3 region is CAWSGGLGNYGYTF. The CDR3 coding sequence is TGTGCCTGGAGTGGGGGGCTCGGGAACTATGGCTACACCTTC. Looking up the rest from reference TRBV30 and TRBJ1-2 gives the full variable domain: SQTIHQWPATLVQPVGSPLSLECTVEGTSNPNLYWYRQAAGRGLQLLFYSVGIGQISSEVPQNLSASRPQDRQFILSSKKLLLSDSGFYLCAWSGGLGNYGYTFGSGTRLTVV.

A single count supports this clone. The CDR3 coding sequence is TGTGCCAGCAGCCCCGCTCTAGCTACCAATGAGCAGTTCTTC. It encodes CASSPALATNEQFF. The chain carries TRBV7-3 and TRBJ2-1, with D perhaps TRBD2 (5 bases). Trimming pared 5 bases from V and 6 bases from J, leaving 14 bases between. Germline V gene sequence: CDR1 SGHTA, CDR2 FQGTGA. The CDR3 is 14 residues long.

The chain employs TRBV4-2 and TRBJ1-1; D is possibly TRBD1 (5 bases). Per germline, CDR1 LGHNA and CDR2 YNFKEQ. This CDR3 region has 17 residues. With 4 bases removed from V and 0 bases from J, the gap between germline ends came to 18 bases. CDR3 residues: CASSPGQGRFMNTEAFF. In DNA form, the CDR3 reads TGTGCCAGCAGCCCCGGGCAGGGCCGCTTCATGAACACTGAAGCTTTCTTT.

The gene calls are TRBV7-9 and TRBJ1-1, with D tentatively TRBD1 (6 bases). Per the germline V gene, CDR1 is SEHNR and CDR2 is FQNEAQ (reference sequence). CDR3 length: 15 residues. Trimming left V 4 bases short and J 3 bases short, with 15 bases between. This chain's CDR3 is CASSSSWEGDTEAFF. CDR3 in DNA: TGTGCCAGCAGCTCTTCGTGGGAGGGGGACACTGAAGCTTTCTTT.

V is TRBV5-1 and J is TRBJ1-4; D gene uncertain. Germline V gene lookup returns CDR1 SGHRS and CDR2 YFSETQ. The CDR3 extends over 14 amino acids. The ends were cut back, 2 bases at V and 6 bases at J, with 11 bases in the middle. CDR3 nucleotide sequence: TGCGCCAGCAGCTTTGGCGTGGCGGATGAAAAACTGTTTTTT. It codes for CASSFGVADEKLFF.

CDR3 amino acids: CASSPLVGEPQHF. CDR3 DNA: TGCGCCAGCAGCCCTCTCGTAGGGGAGCCCCAGCATTTT. This chain links TRBV4-3 with TRBJ1-5; D perhaps matches TRBD1 (5 bases). The CDR3 sequence is 13 residues long. V shed 4 bases and J shed 8 bases, with 12 bases lying between them. CDR1 LGHNA and CDR2 YSLEER come from the germline V gene.

J is TRBJ2-2 and V is TRBV4-2, with 7 bases identical to TRBD2. The CDR3 spans 14 residues. With 4 bases clipped from V and 7 bases from J, the junction kept 6 bases outside the gene matches. The germline CDR1 and CDR2 sequences are LGHNA and YNFKEQ. This CDR3 reads CASSPPTSYGELFF. In DNA, the CDR3 is TGTGCCAGCAGCCCCCCGACTAGCTACGGGGAGCTGTTTTTT.

This chain joins TRBV5-1 and TRBJ2-1, with 7 positions matching TRBD2. CDR1 is SGHRS, CDR2 YFSETQ, per germline. This CDR3 has 15 residues. V shed 4 bases, J shed 3 bases, and the junction held 7 bases outside the gene matches. CDR3 loop: CASSQSASGYNEQFF. CDR3 DNA: TGCGCCAGCAGCCAGTCCGCTAGCGGCTACAATGAGCAGTTCTTC.

This chain links TRBV11-2 with TRBJ2-3, with 10 nucleotides matching TRBD1. J was trimmed by 0 bases and V by 3 bases; bases with no gene match: 3. Germline V CDR1 and CDR2: SGHAT, FQNNGV. This CDR3 is 16 amino acids long. The DNA for the CDR3 is TGTGCCAGCAGCTTCTGGACAGGGGGAAGCACAGATACGCAGTATTTT. The encoded protein is CASSFWTGGSTDTQYF.

On this clone itself: Other DNA sequences of this sample code for an identical CDR3. V gene TRBV7-9 combines with J gene TRBJ1-1; possible D gene TRBD1, 6 bases. The CDR3 has 13 amino acids. From germline, CDR1 is SEHNR and CDR2 FQNEAQ (reference sequence). Trimming took 5 bases from V and 1 from J, leaving 8 bases between them. CDR3 nucleotide sequence: TGTGCCAGCAGCACGGGACAGAACACTGAAGCTTTCTTT. Its protein is CASSTGQNTEAFF.

This clone is a singleton in its sample. The chain recombines TRBV7-9 with TRBJ2-7; D might be TRBD2 (6 bases). The CDR3 has 13 residues. Between the trimmed V and J ends, which lost 5 bases and 5 bases, there was a span of 13 bases. Germline CDR1 is SEHNR and CDR2 is FQNEAQ (reference sequence). CDR3 sequence (DNA): TGTGCCAGCAGCCGACGGGAGCTCGACGAGCAGTACTTC. This sequence encodes CASSRRELDEQYF.

The V call is TRBV30, the J call TRBJ1-4; D may be TRBD1 (6 bases). CDR1 and CDR2 from the germline V gene are GTSNPN and SVGIG (reference sequence). V lost 1 base to trimming and J lost 6 bases, with 12 bases between them. The CDR3 covers 14 residues. The CDR3 sequence: CAWSAGTPDEKLFF. CDR3 sequence (DNA): TGTGCCTGGAGTGCTGGGACACCGGATGAAAAACTGTTTTTT.

This clone was counted a few times. The chain couples TRBV20-1 to TRBJ2-5; D is unresolved. V was shortened by 4 bases and J by 7 bases, with 10 bases between the two germline ends. The CDR3 is 11 amino acids. Germline V gene data show CDR1 as DFQATT and CDR2 as SNEGSKA (reference sequence). The CDR3 sequence: CSATPRGTQYF. For the CDR3, the DNA is TGCAGTGCTACCCCTCGTGGGACCCAGTACTTC.

The CDR3 is CAWTISRGNEQFF. CDR3 DNA sequence: TGTGCCTGGACTATAAGTCGCGGCAATGAGCAGTTCTTC. The rearrangement joins TRBV30 to TRBJ2-1, with unresolved D. V lost 4 bases, J lost 6 bases, and 13 bases lay in between. CDR1 and CDR2 (germline): GTSNPN, SVGIG (reference sequence). The length of the CDR3 is 13 residues.

In DNA form, the CDR3 reads TGTGCCAGCAGCGCACCCCGGACAGGCGCTATGGGCGAGCAGTACTTC. It codes for CASSAPRTGAMGEQYF. This sequence joins TRBV7-8 and TRBJ2-7, with 7 bases aligning to TRBD1. The CDR3 is 16 residues long. After removal of 5 bases from V and 6 bases from J, the junction contained 16 bases not matched to a gene. Germline CDR1 reads SGHVS; CDR2 reads FQNEAQ.

This clone has just one count. The rearrangement links TRBV7-2 to TRBJ2-5; possibly TRBD1 or TRBD2 for D (5 bases each). The CDR3 runs 14 residues. CDR1 is SGHTA, CDR2 FQGNSA, per germline. V lost 5 bases and J 5 bases, leaving 15 bases between the germline ends. In nucleotides, the CDR3 is TGTGCCAGCAGCCCTCTTACCTGGGGGGAGACCCAGTACTTC. Translating it yields CASSPLTWGETQYF.

Turning to this clone: At the DNA level, this CDR3 is encoded by other sequences in the same sample as well. The V and J genes are TRBV5-4 and TRBJ2-5; possible D gene TRBD2, 6 bases. V was shortened by 0 bases and J by 1 base, with 7 bases between the two germline ends. The CDR3 totals 14 residues. Germline assignment: CDR1 SGHNT and CDR2 YYREEE (reference sequence). The CDR3 DNA is TGTGCCAGCAGCTTGGCCGGGGGCCAAGAGACCCAGTACTTC. Encoded protein: CASSLAGGQETQYF. Together with reference TRBV5-4 and TRBJ2-5, the CDR3 gives the full variable domain: ETGVTQSPTHLIKTRGQQVTLRCSSQSGHNTVSWYQQALGQGPQFIFQYYREEENGRGNFPPRFSGLQFPNYSSELNVNALELDDSALYLCASSLAGGQETQYFGPGTRLLVL.

Details on this clone: A read error is likely here: a far larger clone is one base away. The sample has other DNA sequences that encode this CDR3 too. The V call is TRBV29-1, the J call TRBJ2-5; TRBD1 matches at 8 bases. Judging by the DNA end, TRBJ2-7 fits better; the J call may be wrong. The CDR3 is 11 amino acids. Germline CDR1 reads SQVTM; CDR2 reads ANQGSEA. DNA of the CDR3: TGCAGCGGTCTCAGGGGGCGCGAGCAGTACTTC. It encodes CSGLRGREQYF.

A few counts support this clone. V is TRBV5-1 and J is TRBJ2-3; the D is unclear. This CDR3 contains 14 residues. V lost 4 bases, J lost 2 bases, and 11 bases lay in between. Germline loops: CDR1 SGHRS, CDR2 YFSETQ. Here the CDR3 DNA reads TGCGCCAGCAGCCGGAACCCTACCACAGATACGCAGTATTTT. Translated: CASSRNPTTDTQYF.

The chain joins TRBV11-2 to TRBJ2-7, with TRBD1 matching over 8 bases. The CDR3 is 15 residues long. Germline V CDR1 and CDR2: SGHAT, FQNNGV. J was trimmed by 7 bases and V by 4 bases; bases with no gene match: 12. As DNA, the CDR3 is TGTGCCAGCAGCTCACCTGGACAGGGTTTTGAGGAGCAGTACTTC. Its protein is CASSSPGQGFEEQYF.

Concerning this clone itself: The same CDR3 is also encoded by other DNA sequences in this sample. The chain carries TRBV6-5 and TRBJ2-7; 8 bases fit TRBD2. Looked up from germline, CDR1 is MNHEY and CDR2 is SVGAGI. The CDR3 spans 15 residues. J was trimmed by 0 bases and V by 5 bases; bases with no gene match: 6. CDR3 nucleotide sequence: TGTGCCAGCAGTCTTCGGGGGGGTCCCTCCTACGAGCAGTACTTC. Its translation is CASSLRGGPSYEQYF.